Listed here is a single T cell receptor beta chain. Its antigen remains unknown. This entry is derived from a study of cytomegalovirus exposure and HLA in healthy donors. Study-level information: A prior analysis found 95 million to 140 million unique TCR beta sequences from approximately 190 million T cells. Broader study findings: V- and J-gene trimming in TCR beta was tied to a missense DCLRE1C variant by an analysis performed later. Cytomegalovirus association was assigned to more than 150 TCR beta chains.

It was with 60 Vbeta and 13 Jbeta primers that the PCR ran. The method was immunoSEQ multiplex PCR; TCRdb's version includes in-frame clones alone and lacks a portion of them. Seen here are 150,000 to 200,000 clones, roughly 80% observed once, and the top ten hold almost 7%. Germline V CDR1 and CDR2: SGDLS, YYNGEE. The CDR3 has 16 amino acids. Deletions cut 3 bases from V and 5 bases from J, with 17 bases between. The V and J genes are TRBV9 and TRBJ2-2; D is perhaps TRBD2 (5 bases). The receptor comes from a man aged 30 to 39 in good health and CMV-seropositive. Sequenced: PBMCs. CDR3 nucleotides: TGTGCCAGCAGCGGGGAAGTCACTAGGTTGACCGGGGAGCTGTTTTTT. It specifies CASSGEVTRLTGELFF.